One and the same sample provided the 19 T cell receptor beta chains below, sequenced in a study of shared clonotypes between healthy human individuals. The method was immunoSEQ multiplex PCR; TCRdb's version includes in-frame clones alone and lacks a portion of them. The table includes some 1 million clones, more than 65% detected once. Input material: memory CD4+ T cells sorted from blood. Subset given: CD45RA-negative fraction. All receptors derive from a man in his late teens or twenties in good health.

V usage is TRBV21-1 and J usage is TRBJ2-2; the table's D call of TRBD1 was not tested on the DNA. TRBV21-1 is termed a pseudogene. CDR3 length: 17 amino acids. The CDR3 sequence: CASSKALQTLNTGELFF. The CDR3 DNA reads TGTGCCAGCAGCAAAGCGCTACAGACACTGAACACCGGGGAGCTGTTTTTT.

The chain employs TRBV18 and TRBJ1-5, with 8 bases matching TRBD1. The CDR3 totals 15 residues. Trimming at V came to 3 bases and at J to 3 bases, leaving 4 bases not matched to a gene. CDR1 is KGHSH, CDR2 LQKENI, per germline. The CDR3 coding sequence is TGTGCCAGCTCACCGGGACAGGCTTCCAATCAGCCCCAGCATTTT. Amino acid sequence: CASSPGQASNQPQHF.

The V gene is TRBV5-1, the J gene TRBJ2-2; D not certain. The germline V gene encodes CDR1 SGHRS and CDR2 YFSETQ. Between the trimmed V and J ends, which lost 0 bases and 11 bases, there was a span of 14 bases. The CDR3 is 14 amino acids. CDR3 sequence (DNA): TGCGCCAGCAGCTTGGAAGGTTCAGGTCGCGAGCTGTTTTTT. Translation: CASSLEGSGRELFF.

V usage is TRBV28 and J usage is TRBJ2-7, with 11 bases lining up with TRBD2. Looked up from germline, CDR1 is MDHEN and CDR2 is SYDVKM. V shed 6 bases, J shed 4 bases, and the junction held 8 bases outside the gene matches. The CDR3 has 15 residues. The CDR3, as DNA: TGTGCCAGCAGAGCTAGCGGGGGGCCCCTATACGAGCAGTACTTC. Its protein is CASRASGGPLYEQYF.

The chain employs TRBV6-1 and TRBJ1-4; D ambiguous. Germline CDR1 and CDR2: MNHNS and SASEGT. The V end was cut by 6 bases, the J end by 5 bases, with 16 bases between. The CDR3 extends over 15 amino acids. The CDR3, as DNA: TGTGCCAGCAGGAACCAACCGGAGAGGAATGAAAAACTGTTTTTT. This sequence encodes CASRNQPERNEKLFF.

V gene TRBV7-8 combines with J gene TRBJ1-2, with D possibly matching TRBD1 (5 bases). The length of the CDR3 is 16 residues. The germline V gene has CDR1 SGHVS and CDR2 FQNEAQ. The germline V and J ends were trimmed by 1 base and 8 bases, with 20 bases remaining between them. CDR3 bases: TGTGCCAGCAGCTTAGGCAGGGTGAGGATAAATAACGGCTACACCTTC. Protein sequence: CASSLGRVRINNGYTF.

The gene calls are TRBV7-2 and TRBJ2-3; 11 nucleotides line up with TRBD2. The CDR3 runs to 17 residues. The trim removed 5 bases at V and 7 bases at J, leaving 14 bases unmatched. Germline assignment: CDR1 SGHTA and CDR2 FQGNSA. CDR3 region: CASSHRSSSGGLNTQYF. Here the CDR3 DNA reads TGTGCCAGCAGCCATAGGAGTTCTAGCGGGGGGCTCAATACGCAGTATTTT.

About this clone itself: Since no conserved phenylalanine or tryptophan closes the CDR3, a read error is the likely cause. The limits of the CDR3 on the DNA are not certain, so only TCRdb's listed CDR3 is given. This chain uses TRBV18 with TRBJ1-4; TRBD1 is the table's D call and was not checked against the DNA. Germline CDR1 and CDR2: KGHSH and LQKENI. The CDR3 comprises 11 residues, both ends counted. CDR3 sequence: CASSLDRVFAL.

V and J are TRBV5-1 and TRBJ2-2; possibly TRBD1 for D (6 bases). The germline gives CDR1 SGHRS, CDR2 YFSETQ. This CDR3 is built from 13 residues. The germline V and J ends were trimmed by 0 bases and 7 bases, with 7 bases remaining between them. This CDR3 is CASSLEGHGELFF. CDR3 DNA sequence: TGCGCCAGCAGCTTGGAGGGACACGGGGAGCTGTTTTTT. The full variable domain, completed using reference TRBV5-1 and TRBJ2-2, is KAGVTQTPRYLIKTRGQQVTLSCSPISGHRSVSWYQQTPGQGLQFLFEYFSETQRNKGNFPGRFSGRQFSNSRSEMNVSTLELGDSALYLCASSLEGHGELFFGEGSRLTVL.

CDR3 protein: CASSRTHGSDTQYF. The CDR3 DNA reads as TGTGCCAGCAGCCGAACCCACGGGTCAGATACGCAGTATTTT. The chain uses TRBV13 and TRBJ2-3; D not resolved. This CDR3 comprises 14 residues. Trimming took off 5 bases at V and 4 bases at J, with 13 bases between the two ends. Germline-derived CDR1 and CDR2 are PRHDT and FYEKMQ (reference sequence).

On this clone: A much larger clone lies one base from this, so it may be a read error. Other DNA sequences within the sample encode an identical CDR3. V usage is TRBV11-2 and J usage is TRBJ2-7, with D unresolved. V was cut by 1 base and J by 5 bases, with 3 bases left in between. The CDR3 loop spans 11 amino acids. Germline CDR1 SGHAT, CDR2 FQNNGV. The CDR3 bases are TGTGCCAGCAGCTTAGTCCACGAGCAGTACTTC. Translation: CASSLVHEQYF.

This clone was detected a few times. A much bigger clone sits one base away, suggesting this may be a read error. Additional DNA sequences in this sample encode the identical CDR3. The CDR3 loop reads CASSYSMNTEAFF. In DNA, the CDR3 is TGTGCCAGCAGTTACTCGATGAACACTGAAGCTTTCTTT. V usage is TRBV6-5 and J usage is TRBJ1-1; the D is unclear. This CDR3 is built from 13 residues. V was cut by 0 bases and J by 0 bases, with 2 bases left in between. Germline-derived CDR1 and CDR2 are MNHEY and SVGAGI.

In DNA form, the CDR3 reads TGTGCCAGCAGCTACAGGTCGGCTAATGAAAAACTGTTTTTT. Protein: CASSYRSANEKLFF. The chain joins TRBV7-2 to TRBJ1-4; D is possibly TRBD1 (5 bases). The CDR3 has 14 residues. Trimming left V 4 bases short and J 3 bases short, with 9 bases between. Per the germline V gene, CDR1 is SGHTA and CDR2 is FQGNSA.

The genes are TRBV5-1 and TRBJ1-1; D is perhaps TRBD1 (5 bases). This CDR3 contains 13 residues. V lost 4 bases to trimming and J lost 1 base, with 8 bases between them. Looked up from germline, CDR1 is SGHRS and CDR2 is YFSETQ. The CDR3 region is CASSQQANTEAFF. The CDR3 DNA reads TGCGCCAGCAGCCAACAGGCGAACACTGAAGCTTTCTTT.

On this clone itself: Distinct nucleotide sequences in the sample also encode this CDR3. The chain combines TRBV9 with TRBJ1-6, with no clear D. CDR3 length: 13 amino acids. The germline gives CDR1 SGDLS, CDR2 YYNGEE. Trimming took 0 bases from V and 6 from J, leaving 4 bases between them. The CDR3 nucleotides are TGTGCCAGCAGCGTAGTAAGTAATTCACCCCTCCACTTT. The encoded protein is CASSVVSNSPLHF.

This chain links TRBV10-3 with TRBJ2-3; possible D gene TRBD2, 5 bases. CDR1 is ENHRY, CDR2 SYGVKD, per germline. This CDR3 is 14 amino acids long. V was cut by 2 bases and J by 6 bases, with 12 bases left in between. The CDR3 protein is CAISERGDKDTQYF. The CDR3 DNA sequence: TGTGCCATCAGTGAGCGGGGTGACAAGGATACGCAGTATTTT.

This clone was seen only once. The genes are TRBV6-1 and TRBJ1-5; the D gene is possibly TRBD1 (6 bases). CDR1 is MNHNS, CDR2 SASEGT, per germline. Trimming stripped 6 bases from V and 7 bases from J, with 13 bases between. The CDR3 is 13 amino acids. In DNA form, the CDR3 reads TGTGCCAGCAGCGTCGTTGGGGGCCAGCCCCAGCATTTT. It is translated as CASSVVGGQPQHF.

The CDR3 protein is CASSLAALQYGYTF. Here the CDR3 DNA reads TGTGCCAGCAGCTTAGCGGCCCTACAATATGGCTACACCTTC. The V gene is TRBV7-9, the J gene TRBJ1-2, with D uncertain. The ends were cut back, 0 bases at V and 5 bases at J, with 10 bases in the middle. This CDR3 is 14 amino acids long. Looked up from germline, CDR1 is SEHNR and CDR2 is FQNEAQ (reference sequence).

This clone was counted only a few times. The V and J genes are TRBV10-3 and TRBJ1-2; 8 bases match TRBD1. CDR3 length equals 15 residues. The trim removed 3 bases at V and 8 bases at J, leaving 11 bases unmatched. Per germline, CDR1 ENHRY and CDR2 SYGVKD. In DNA form, the CDR3 reads TGTGCCATCAGTGATTTCCAGGGGGCAAGGAGAGGCTACACCTTC. Amino acid sequence: CAISDFQGARRGYTF.